The clone carrying this T cell receptor (beta chain) appeared a few times. What it binds is unknown. The source of the sample is a study of T cells after yellow fever vaccination. Overall study results and limits: Subsequent booster samples again held most clones from primary vaccination (96% CD4, 85% to 90% CD8).

MiXCR, applied by TCRdb to the 5' RACE reads, yields one record per CDR3 protein. The sample lists some 500,000 distinct CDR3 sequences, about 14% occurring once. Germline V lookup: CDR1 MNHEY, CDR2 SVGAGI. The V and J ends lost 7 bases and 7 bases respectively, with 20 bases between them. This CDR3 contains 16 residues. The clonotype comes from a man aged 25-40 years who received the YFV17D yellow fever vaccine. The V call is TRBV6-5, the J call TRBJ1-6; D is possibly TRBD1 (6 bases). The specimen was PBMCs, collected on the day of the yellow fever booster vaccination. Here the CDR3 reads CASNQLPPGANSPLHF. The CDR3 DNA is TGTGCCAGCAACCAACTACCACCAGGGGCAAATTCACCCCTCCACTTT.